One sample yielded the 25 T cell receptor beta chains listed below, sequenced in a study of cytomegalovirus exposure and HLA in healthy donors. The PCR employed 60 Vbeta primers together with 13 Jbeta primers. Clones were sequenced by immunoSEQ multiplex PCR, and TCRdb holds only the in-frame ones, with some missing. The data include some 62,000 clones; the top ten clones carry 4% to 5.5%. Sequencing was carried out using PBMCs. The receptors shown here come from a young man in good health and CMV-seropositive.

The rearrangement links TRBV30 to TRBJ1-2; 8 positions agree with TRBD1. Germline CDR1 GTSNPN, CDR2 SVGIG (reference sequence). J was trimmed by 1 base and V by 5 bases; bases with no gene match: 6. There are 14 residues in the CDR3. CDR3 DNA sequence: TGTGCCTGGGTACCTACAGGGGGTAACTATGGCTACACCTTC. This gives the protein CAWVPTGGNYGYTF.

Points on this clone: The germline gene is not matched at one end of the junction; a read error may be the cause. The chain carries TRBV7-6 and TRBJ2-1; D is uncertain. CDR3 length equals 15 residues. Germline V gene data show CDR1 as SGHVS and CDR2 as FNYEAQ. CDR3 sequence reads: CASSLAEASDNEQFF. In nucleotides, the CDR3 is TGTGCCAGCAGCTTAGCCGAGGCCTCCGACAATGAGCAGTTCTTC.

V is TRBV6-5 and J is TRBJ2-7; TRBD1 aligns across 7 bases. The CDR3 is 15 amino acids. From germline, CDR1 is MNHEY and CDR2 SVGAGI. After removal of 1 base from V and 2 bases from J, the junction contained 5 bases not matched to a gene. CDR3 protein: CASSYWGQRPYEQYF. In nucleotides, the CDR3 is TGTGCCAGCAGTTACTGGGGACAGAGGCCCTACGAGCAGTACTTC.

As DNA, the CDR3 is TGTGCCAGCAGCTCCGAGGGACAGAAGAACACTGAAGCTTTCTTT. Translation gives CASSSEGQKNTEAFF. The chain is built from TRBV7-9 and TRBJ1-1, with 7 positions matching TRBD1. Germline V lookup: CDR1 SEHNR, CDR2 FQNEAQ (reference sequence). CDR3 length equals 15 residues. With V trimmed by 4 bases and J by 1 base, 6 bases remained unmatched.

The chain combines TRBV7-8 with TRBJ1-1, with 11 nucleotides matching TRBD1. Germline V gene data show CDR1 as SGHVS and CDR2 as FQNEAQ. The CDR3 totals 14 residues. J was trimmed by 4 bases and V by 5 bases; bases with no gene match: 3. CDR3 protein: CASSMGQGGTEAFF. DNA for the CDR3: TGTGCCAGCAGCATGGGACAGGGGGGCACTGAAGCTTTCTTT.

This chain joins TRBV6-1 and TRBJ1-1; a possible D gene is TRBD1 (5 bases). The germline V gene has CDR1 MNHNS and CDR2 SASEGT. This CDR3 spans 14 amino acids. V gave up 5 bases and J gave up 8 bases, with 18 bases separating them. The CDR3: CASSLGQLTLEAFF. CDR3 DNA sequence: TGTGCCAGCAGTTTGGGGCAGTTAACCCTAGAAGCTTTCTTT.

The chain joins TRBV5-1 to TRBJ2-5; TRBD1 matches at 12 bases. Trimming at V came to 2 bases and at J to 5 bases, leaving 4 bases not matched to a gene. The CDR3 has 15 residues. The germline V gene encodes CDR1 SGHRS and CDR2 YFSETQ. This chain's CDR3 is CASSLGTGGLETQYF. For the CDR3, the DNA is TGCGCCAGCAGCTTAGGGACAGGGGGCTTGGAGACCCAGTACTTC.

This chain connects TRBV18 to TRBJ2-7; TRBD1 matches 7 bases. CDR3 size: 14 residues. CDR1 is KGHSH, CDR2 LQKENI, per germline. Germline trimming cut 5 bases from V and 4 bases from J; bases unmatched to any gene: 8. The DNA of the CDR3 is TGTGCCAGCTCAACGAAAAGGGGGCTGTACGAGCAGTACTTC. Translating it yields CASSTKRGLYEQYF.

V usage is TRBV18 and J usage is TRBJ1-4; 7 positions match TRBD1. The CDR3 is 14 amino acids. From germline, CDR1 is KGHSH and CDR2 LQKENI. V dropped 5 bases and J dropped 13; count of bases not matched to a gene: 13. In DNA form, the CDR3 reads TGTGCCAGCTCAGCCGCCGGGACAGAGGAGTTACTGTTTTTT. Protein sequence: CASSAAGTEELLFF. Full variable domain (remainder filled in from reference TRBV18 and TRBJ1-4): NAGVMQNPRHLVRRRGQEARLRCSPMKGHSHVYWYRQLPEEGLKFMVYLQKENIIDESGMPKERFSAEFPKEGPSILRIQQVVRGDSAAYFCASSAAGTEELLFFGSGTQLSVL.

The J gene is TRBJ1-5, the V gene TRBV6-6; D possibly corresponds to TRBD1 (6 bases). V lost 2 bases and J 8 bases, leaving 16 bases between the germline ends. The CDR3 is 15 residues long. Germline CDR1 MNHNY, CDR2 SVGAGI (reference sequence). CDR3 DNA: TGTGCCAGCAGTTACGGGGGGGCCCGGGGTGAGCCCCAGCATTTT. Residues: CASSYGGARGEPQHF.

The genes are TRBV6-1 and TRBJ1-6; TRBD1 matches 9 bases. Germline CDR1 reads MNHNS; CDR2 reads SASEGT. Trimming at V came to 6 bases and at J to 8 bases, leaving 2 bases not matched to a gene. This CDR3 is 13 amino acids long. The CDR3 region has the DNA TGTGCCAGCAGCGGGGACAGGGATTCACCCCTCCACTTT. This translates into CASSGDRDSPLHF.

On this clone itself: At one of its ends the junction is not consistent with the germline gene, which may arise from a read error. The V gene is TRBV19, the J gene TRBJ2-7; 11 bases match TRBD2. Germline V gene lookup returns CDR1 LNHDA and CDR2 SQIVND (reference sequence). The CDR3 is made up of 14 amino acids. The CDR3 here is CASTGTSGSYKQYF. CDR3 in DNA: TGTGCCAGTACCGGGACTAGCGGATCCTACAAGCAGTACTTC.

This chain uses TRBV9 with TRBJ1-3, with TRBD1 matching over 7 bases. CDR3 length: 17 residues. The J segment lost 4 bases and the V segment lost 4 bases, leaving 14 bases of the junction unmatched. In germline, CDR1 is SGDLS, CDR2 YYNGEE. The CDR3 DNA follows: TGTGCCAGCAGCCCAGGGGGTGGACCAGGGTTAGGAAACACCATATATTTT. Translated, it gives CASSPGGGPGLGNTIYF.

The chain recombines TRBV29-1 with TRBJ2-7, with TRBD1 as a possible D gene (6 bases). Trimming took off 1 base at V and 4 bases at J, with 20 bases between the two ends. Germline lookup yields CDR1 SQVTM and CDR2 ANQGSEA. This CDR3 region has 16 residues. The CDR3 bases are TGCAGCGTTGAAGTTTCGGTGGGACACGGACCGTACGAGCAGTACTTC. Translating it yields CSVEVSVGHGPYEQYF.

The chain's CDR3 is CASSLLLAGGPYNEQFF. The CDR3 DNA sequence: TGCGCCAGCAGCTTGCTACTAGCGGGAGGGCCTTACAATGAGCAGTTCTTC. V and J are TRBV5-1 and TRBJ2-1, with 13 bases fitting TRBD2. CDR1 is SGHRS, CDR2 YFSETQ, per germline. The CDR3 is 17 amino acids. After removal of 1 base from V and 4 bases from J, the junction contained 5 bases not matched to a gene.

The gene calls are TRBV19 and TRBJ2-6; 8 bases map to TRBD1. There are 17 residues in the CDR3. J was trimmed by 2 bases and V by 4 bases; bases with no gene match: 7. In germline, CDR1 is LNHDA, CDR2 SQIVND (reference sequence). The CDR3 DNA reads as TGTGCCAGTAGTACTTTGACAGGGGCACCTGGGGCCAACGTCCTGACTTTC. This codes for CASSTLTGAPGANVLTF.

The V and J genes are TRBV2 and TRBJ2-6; perhaps TRBD2 as D (5 bases). This CDR3 spans 15 amino acids. V gave up 5 bases and J gave up 4 bases, with 12 bases separating them. CDR1 and CDR2 from the germline V gene are SNHLY and FYNNEI. CDR3 sequence (DNA): TGTGCCAGCAGTTCCGCCCAGCGGGGGGCCAACGTCCTGACTTTC. Its protein is CASSSAQRGANVLTF.

The chain links TRBV6-1 to TRBJ1-4; D might be TRBD1 (5 bases). Germline-derived CDR1 and CDR2 are MNHNS and SASEGT. Trimming took off 2 bases at V and 8 bases at J, with 15 bases between the two ends. The CDR3 length is 15 residues. CDR3 in DNA: TGTGCCAGCAGTGAAACAGGCCGGACCTACGAAAAACTGTTTTTT. Its translation: CASSETGRTYEKLFF.

The chain has TRBV27 and TRBJ1-1; D may be TRBD1 (5 bases). Trimming stripped 2 bases from V and 4 bases from J, with 14 bases between. The CDR3 is 15 residues long. CDR1 MNHEY and CDR2 SMNVEV come from the germline V gene (reference sequence). The CDR3 loop reads CASSLAGGGATEAFF. The CDR3 DNA follows: TGTGCCAGCAGTTTAGCAGGCGGGGGTGCCACTGAAGCTTTCTTT.

The chain uses TRBV6-5 and TRBJ1-1; D remains unclear. The germline V gene has CDR1 MNHEY and CDR2 SVGAGI. Trimming cost V 0 bases and J 7 bases, with 6 bases left between them. The CDR3 runs 12 residues. CDR3: CASSYSAGEAFF. In DNA, the CDR3 is TGTGCCAGCAGTTACTCGGCAGGTGAAGCTTTCTTT.

V is TRBV27 and J is TRBJ2-1; the match to TRBD2 covers 7 bases. The J segment lost 5 bases and the V segment lost 6 bases, leaving 22 bases of the junction unmatched. CDR3 length: 19 residues. The germline gives CDR1 MNHEY, CDR2 SMNVEV (reference sequence). This chain's CDR3 is CASRISPLPLSGPDNEQFF. CDR3 in DNA: TGTGCCAGCAGGATCTCCCCGCTACCTCTTAGCGGGCCTGACAATGAGCAGTTCTTC.

V is TRBV5-1 and J is TRBJ2-5; TRBD2 is a possible D gene (6 bases). This CDR3 spans 13 amino acids. Germline CDR1 reads SGHRS; CDR2 reads YFSETQ. Trimming removed 9 bases from V and 4 bases from J, with 16 bases in between. The CDR3 loop is CATHGSVGETQYF. DNA of the CDR3: TGCGCCACCCACGGGAGTGTGGGAGAGACCCAGTACTTC.

The genes are TRBV5-1 and TRBJ1-1; D is possibly TRBD1 (6 bases). The CDR3 is made up of 15 amino acids. CDR1 and CDR2 from the germline V gene are SGHRS and YFSETQ. V was trimmed by 3 bases and J by 1 base, leaving 13 bases between them. Here the CDR3 DNA reads TGCGCCAGCAGCTCAAGTACAGGGAGGAACACTGAAGCTTTCTTT. It is translated as CASSSSTGRNTEAFF.

The chain carries TRBV6-1 and TRBJ2-3; 7 nucleotides align to TRBD2. The CDR3 covers 15 residues. V shed 6 bases, J shed 1 base, and the junction held 7 bases outside the gene matches. Germline V gives CDR1 MNHNS, CDR2 SASEGT. The chain's CDR3 is CASRGTNTGTDTQYF. The CDR3 nucleotides read TGTGCCAGCAGGGGGACTAATACTGGCACAGATACGCAGTATTTT.

The chain joins TRBV4-1 to TRBJ2-7, with a possible D match to TRBD1 (6 bases). With 2 bases removed from V and 1 base from J, the gap between germline ends came to 9 bases. The CDR3 has 14 residues. Germline CDR1 MGHRA, CDR2 YSYEKL. CDR3 sequence (DNA): TGCGCCAGCAGCCAATCAGGGGTGTCCTACGAGCAGTACTTC. Protein: CASSQSGVSYEQYF.